A selection of T cell receptor beta chains follows, all from one sample in a study of blood T cell repertoires in COVID-19. Sequenced by immunoSEQ multiplex PCR; TCRdb stores in-frame clones only, minus some. This sample has over 120,000 clones, with over 75% found just once. The sample comprised peripheral blood. The receptors come from a woman aged 45-59 years with acute or convalescent COVID-19. The CDR3 runs from the conserved cysteine through the conserved F or W. Fields, in order: CDR3 protein, CDR3 DNA, V gene, clone size, J gene, D gene. The D gene is left open where the match is weak. Size is stated for part of the rows, as once, few or many counts, or as a class when the clone is expanded.

CDR3: CSVDYGGFGTNYGYTF
DNA: TGCAGCGTTGATTATGGTGGATTCGGGACTAACTATGGCTACACCTTC
V: TRBV29-1
size: .
J: TRBJ1-2
D: .

CDR3: CASSLGGLADYNEQFF
DNA: TGCGCCAGCAGCTTGGGGGGACTAGCGGACTACAATGAGCAGTTCTTC
V: TRBV5-1
size: once
J: TRBJ2-1
D: TRBD2

CDR3: CASRERQGFYGYTF
DNA: TGTGCCAGCAGAGAGAGACAGGGGTTCTATGGCTACACCTTC
V: TRBV27
size: .
J: TRBJ1-2
D: TRBD1

CDR3: CASSGGPQGEQFF
DNA: TGTGCCAGCAGTGGCGGCCCCCAAGGTGAGCAGTTCTTC
V: TRBV6-6
size: once
J: TRBJ2-1
D: .

CDR3: CASSETGTGGVYEQYF
DNA: TGTGCCAGCAGCGAAACCGGGACAGGGGGCGTATACGAGCAGTACTTC
V: TRBV6-1
size: .
J: TRBJ2-7
D: TRBD1

CDR3: CASSISFGQPQHF
DNA: TGTGCCAGTAGTATAAGTTTCGGTCAGCCCCAGCATTTT
V: TRBV19
size: .
J: TRBJ1-5
D: .

CDR3: CASSLHPGYTF
DNA: TGTGCCAGCAGTTTACATCCTGGCTACACCTTC
V: TRBV12-3/TRBV12-4
size: .
J: TRBJ1-2
D: .

CDR3: CASSSRWLRDTQYF
DNA: TGTGCCAGTAGTTCCCGTTGGCTTCGAGATACGCAGTATTTT
V: TRBV19
size: .
J: TRBJ2-3
D: .

CDR3: CASSRDRINYGYTF
DNA: TGTGCCAGCAGCCGGGACAGAATTAACTATGGCTACACCTTC
V: TRBV2
size: .
J: TRBJ1-2
D: TRBD1

CDR3: CASSPGTGSHEQYF
DNA: TGTGCCAGCAGCCCTGGGACAGGGAGCCACGAGCAGTACTTC
V: TRBV7-9
size: .
J: TRBJ2-7
D: TRBD1

CDR3: CASSYGTGKGEAFF
DNA: TGTGCCAGCAGTTACGGGACAGGTAAGGGTGAAGCTTTCTTT
V: TRBV6-6
size: .
J: TRBJ1-1
D: TRBD1

CDR3: CAWNRGLGGNTIYF
DNA: TGTGCCTGGAACAGGGGGCTGGGAGGAAACACCATATATTTT
V: TRBV30
size: .
J: TRBJ1-3
D: TRBD1

CDR3: CASSPRGAGNQPQHF
DNA: TGTGCCAGCAGCCCCAGGGGTGCAGGCAATCAGCCCCAGCATTTT
V: TRBV5-5
size: once
J: TRBJ1-5
D: .

CDR3: CASRANQPQHF
DNA: TGTGCCAGCAGGGCTAATCAGCCCCAGCATTTT
V: TRBV11-3
size: few
J: TRBJ1-5
D: .

CDR3: CASSSGTEAFF
DNA: TGCGCCAGCAGCTCCGGGACAGAAGCTTTCTTT
V: TRBV10-1
size: .
J: TRBJ1-1
D: .

CDR3: CASSPNLAPGELFF
DNA: TGTGCCAGCAGCCCCAATCTAGCCCCCGGGGAGCTGTTTTTT
V: TRBV7-3
size: .
J: TRBJ2-2
D: .

CDR3: CASSQVKLAGGNEQYF
DNA: TGTGCCAGCAGCCAAGTTAAACTAGCGGGAGGAAACGAGCAGTACTTC
V: TRBV3-1/TRBV3-2
size: .
J: TRBJ2-7
D: TRBD2

CDR3: CASSDMGRDHPYEQYF
DNA: TGTGCCAGCAGCGACATGGGGCGGGACCACCCTTACGAGCAGTACTTC
V: TRBV7-9
size: .
J: TRBJ2-7
D: .

CDR3: CASSLGSSGANVLTF
DNA: TGCGCCAGCAGCTTGGGTAGCTCTGGGGCCAACGTCCTGACTTTC
V: TRBV5-1
size: once
J: TRBJ2-6
D: .

CDR3: CASSPKLWTGSYEQYF
DNA: TGTGCCAGCAGCCCCAAGTTATGGACAGGGAGCTACGAGCAGTACTTC
V: TRBV7-9
size: .
J: TRBJ2-7
D: TRBD1

CDR3: CASSKPTTGDNEQFF
DNA: TGTGCCAGCAGCAAACCTACGACAGGGGACAATGAGCAGTTCTTC
V: TRBV7-2
size: few
J: TRBJ2-1
D: TRBD1

CDR3: CASRSRSTDTQYF
DNA: TGTGCCAGTAGAAGCCGAAGCACAGATACGCAGTATTTT
V: TRBV19
size: .
J: TRBJ2-3
D: .

CDR3: CASSFLDTRTEAFF
DNA: TGTGCCAGCAGTTTCCTGGACACCCGCACTGAAGCTTTCTTT
V: TRBV27
size: once
J: TRBJ1-1
D: .

CDR3: CATSMRPGETQYF
DNA: TGTGCCACCAGTATGCGGCCCGGAGAGACCCAGTACTTC
V: TRBV24-1
size: .
J: TRBJ2-5
D: .

CDR3: CASSQYIQVDSNQPQHF
DNA: TGCGCCAGCAGCCAATATATCCAGGTCGATAGCAATCAGCCCCAGCATTTT
V: TRBV4-1
size: .
J: TRBJ1-5
D: .

CDR3: CASSVQPGQYNEQFF
DNA: TGCGCCAGCAGTGTACAACCAGGACAGTACAATGAGCAGTTCTTC
V: TRBV5-1
size: .
J: TRBJ2-1
D: .

CDR3: CASSRTGLDKAEAFF
DNA: TGTGCCAGCAGCCGGACAGGGTTGGATAAGGCTGAAGCTTTCTTT
V: TRBV6-6
size: .
J: TRBJ1-1
D: TRBD1

CDR3: CASSQDRGSAGELFF
DNA: TGTGCCAGCAGCCAAGACAGGGGGAGCGCCGGGGAGCTGTTTTTT
V: TRBV4-2
size: .
J: TRBJ2-2
D: TRBD1

CDR3: CASSPPGQSYTF
DNA: TGTGCCAGCTCACCACCCGGACAGTCCTACACCTTC
V: TRBV18
size: .
J: TRBJ1-2
D: .

CDR3: CASSSGQGTNTIYF
DNA: TGTGCCAGCAGTTCGGGACAGGGAACAAACACCATATATTTT
V: TRBV6-5
size: .
J: TRBJ1-3
D: TRBD1

CDR3: CATLTGRRTEAFF
DNA: TGTGCCACGCTGACAGGGCGCCGAACTGAAGCTTTCTTT
V: TRBV10-3
size: .
J: TRBJ1-1
D: TRBD1

CDR3: CASSTSGQGNPYEQYF
DNA: TGTGCCAGTAGTACCTCAGGTCAGGGGAACCCCTACGAGCAGTACTTC
V: TRBV19
size: .
J: TRBJ2-7
D: .

CDR3: CASSAWTGNTEAFF
DNA: TGTGCCAGCAGTGCGTGGACAGGGAACACTGAAGCTTTCTTT
V: TRBV27
size: once
J: TRBJ1-1
D: TRBD1

CDR3: CASSLTSGGNIQYF
DNA: TGCGCCAGCAGCTTGACTAGCGGGGGAAACATTCAGTACTTC
V: TRBV5-1
size: .
J: TRBJ2-4
D: TRBD2

CDR3: CASSPQTGELAFF
DNA: TGTGCCAGCAGTCCACAGACAGGGGAGCTAGCTTTCTTT
V: TRBV27
size: .
J: TRBJ1-1
D: TRBD1

CDR3: CASSPLRYGYTF
DNA: TGTGCCAGCAGTCCGTTGAGGTATGGCTACACCTTC
V: TRBV12-3/TRBV12-4
size: .
J: TRBJ1-2
D: .

CDR3: CAWSSLYEQYF
DNA: TGTGCCTGGAGCAGTCTCTACGAGCAGTACTTC
V: TRBV30
size: once
J: TRBJ2-7
D: .

CDR3: CASSLAALVAAEAFF
DNA: TGTGCCAGCAGCTTAGCGGCCTTGGTAGCCGCTGAAGCTTTCTTT
V: TRBV7-9
size: .
J: TRBJ1-1
D: .

CDR3: CASSSMMTGMEQETQYF
DNA: TGCGCCAGCAGCTCAATGATGACAGGGATGGAACAAGAGACCCAGTACTTC
V: TRBV5-1
size: .
J: TRBJ2-5
D: TRBD1

CDR3: CASSQNFATNEKLFF
DNA: TGTGCCAGTAGTCAAAACTTTGCAACTAATGAAAAACTGTTTTTT
V: TRBV19
size: .
J: TRBJ1-4
D: .

CDR3: CASSLLGVDTGELFF
DNA: TGTGCCAGCAGCTTATTAGGGGTTGACACCGGGGAGCTGTTTTTT
V: TRBV7-9
size: .
J: TRBJ2-2
D: .

CDR3: CASSPSLATNEKLFF
DNA: TGTGCCAGCAGTCCCTCCCTTGCAACTAATGAAAAACTGTTTTTT
V: TRBV27
size: .
J: TRBJ1-4
D: .

CDR3: CASSQQVSYEQYF
DNA: TGTGCCAGCAGCCAACAGGTATCCTACGAGCAGTACTTC
V: TRBV3-1/TRBV3-2
size: .
J: TRBJ2-7
D: .

CDR3: CASSLAGVQGLGSYNSPLHF
DNA: TGCGCCAGCAGCTTGGCCGGAGTACAGGGGCTGGGCTCCTATAATTCACCCCTCCACTTT
V: TRBV5-1
size: .
J: TRBJ1-6
D: TRBD1

CDR3: CASSYSIFRGYEQYF
DNA: TGTGCCAGCAGTTACTCGATTTTTCGCGGTTACGAGCAGTACTTC
V: TRBV6-5
size: .
J: TRBJ2-7
D: .

CDR3: CASSRVGTAGNTEAFF
DNA: TGTGCCAGCAGCCGAGTCGGGACAGCCGGAAACACTGAAGCTTTCTTT
V: TRBV27
size: .
J: TRBJ1-1
D: TRBD1

CDR3: CASSWTSGSYEQYF
DNA: TGTGCCAGCAGTTGGACTAGCGGGAGCTACGAGCAGTACTTC
V: TRBV27
size: .
J: TRBJ2-7
D: TRBD2